The 20 T cell receptor beta chains below all came from one sample that was sequenced in a study of T-cell reconstitution after alpha-beta-depleted transplantation in children. The TCRbeta library incorporated unique molecular identifiers. TCRdb redid the calling of the PCR reads with MiXCR, one entry per CDR3 protein. Among roughly 300,000 distinct CDR3 sequences listed, over 8% were seen once. The sample consisted of PBMCs from the stem cell graft donor, taken from the stem cell graft. The receptor source for this set is a human donor who donated a stem cell graft to a child with SCID.

A few counts support this clonotype. The gene calls are TRBV29-1 and TRBJ2-1; 12 bases match TRBD2. The CDR3 is 17 amino acids. V lost 4 bases to trimming and J lost 6 bases; unmatched junction nucleotides: 13. Germline CDR1 and CDR2: SQVTM and ANQGSEA. The CDR3 is CSVALGRLAGDFNEQFF. CDR3 nucleotide sequence: TGCAGCGTTGCTCTCGGGAGACTAGCGGGGGATTTCAATGAGCAGTTCTTC.

This clonotype was counted at least ten times. The chain couples TRBV4-1 to TRBJ1-1; 7 nucleotides agree with TRBD1. This CDR3 spans 16 amino acids. Germline lookup yields CDR1 MGHRA and CDR2 YSYEKL. V dropped 0 bases and J dropped 2; count of bases not matched to a gene: 6. In DNA form, the CDR3 reads TGCGCCAGCAGCCAAGATGACAGGGTTCTTAACACTGAAGCTTTCTTT. Residues: CASSQDDRVLNTEAFF.

This clonotype came up a few times. This chain uses TRBV6-6 with TRBJ2-7, with D maybe TRBD1 (6 bases). CDR3 length: 13 amino acids. Germline V gene lookup returns CDR1 MNHNY and CDR2 SVGAGI (reference sequence). Trimming shortened V by 8 bases and J by 2 bases, and 13 bases separated the two germline ends. Here the CDR3 DNA reads TGTGCCAGCGGTCCGGACAGACCCTACGAGCAGTACTTC. It translates to CASGPDRPYEQYF.

This clonotype was seen a few times. The V and J genes are TRBV5-6 and TRBJ2-7; either TRBD1 or TRBD2 may supply D (5 bases each). The V end lost 4 bases, the J end lost 7 bases, and 15 bases lay between the germline ends. CDR3 length: 13 residues. CDR1 and CDR2 from the germline V gene are SGHDT and YYEEEE. This CDR3 reads CASSRDPNWEQYF. DNA for the CDR3: TGTGCCAGCAGCAGGGACCCAAACTGGGAGCAGTACTTC.

This clonotype was recorded many times. The CDR3: CAISASGLETTDTQYF. CDR3 DNA sequence: TGTGCCATCAGTGCCTCCGGGCTCGAAACCACAGATACGCAGTATTTT. The genes are TRBV10-3 and TRBJ2-3; D not resolved. The CDR3 runs 16 residues. V lost 4 bases and J 2 bases, leaving 16 bases between the germline ends. The germline V gene encodes CDR1 ENHRY and CDR2 SYGVKD.

The chain employs TRBV2 and TRBJ1-6; a possible D gene is TRBD1 (5 bases). The V gene's germline CDR1 is SNHLY and CDR2 FYNNEI. V lost 7 bases to trimming and J lost 0 bases, with 13 bases between them. This CDR3 has 16 residues. In DNA, the CDR3 is TGTGCCAGCAAGCAGGGTGAAGGCTCCTATAATTCACCCCTCCACTTT. Its translation: CASKQGEGSYNSPLHF.

This clonotype was found a few times. The chain recombines TRBV3-1 with TRBJ2-1, with 9 nucleotides matching TRBD2. V lost 1 base and J lost 10; bases outside the gene matches: 17. This CDR3 is 18 amino acids long. Germline CDR1 and CDR2: LGHDT and YNNKEL (reference sequence). The CDR3 DNA follows: TGTGCCAGCAGCCAAGGGCAAATCGGCGGGGGGGCTTCGAGGGAGCAGTTCTTC. The encoded protein is CASSQGQIGGGASREQFF.

The sample holds many counts of this clonotype. The CDR3 DNA follows: TGTGCCAGCAGTTCTACCACGGAGGTGAACACTGAAGCTTTCTTT. This encodes CASSSTTEVNTEAFF. This sequence joins TRBV27 and TRBJ1-1; no reliable D call. The CDR3 runs 15 residues. Germline V gives CDR1 MNHEY, CDR2 SMNVEV (reference sequence). Trimming shortened V by 4 bases and J by 0 bases, and 12 bases separated the two germline ends.

In this sample, this clonotype turned up many times. The CDR3 is CASRDNNNSPLHF. The CDR3 bases are TGCGCCAGCAGGGACAATAATAATTCACCCCTCCACTTT. This chain connects TRBV5-1 to TRBJ1-6, with TRBD1 as a possible D gene (5 bases). Trimming shortened V by 5 bases and J by 5 bases, and 8 bases separated the two germline ends. The CDR3 has 13 residues. Per the germline V gene, CDR1 is SGHRS and CDR2 is YFSETQ.

The V gene is TRBV4-1, the J gene TRBJ2-7; D call uncertain. Germline V gives CDR1 MGHRA, CDR2 YSYEKL. This CDR3 is built from 14 residues. The ends were cut back, 1 base at V and 0 bases at J, with 7 bases in the middle. CDR3 DNA sequence: TGCGCCAGCAGCCAAGTGGGTAGCTCCTACGAGCAGTACTTC. As protein: CASSQVGSSYEQYF.

Note on this clonotype: A much larger clone lies a single base off, so this may be a read error. This chain connects TRBV7-9 to TRBJ2-3; no firm D call. Germline CDR1 SEHNR, CDR2 FQNEAQ (reference sequence). CDR3 length: 11 amino acids. V was trimmed by 5 bases and J by 5 bases, leaving 5 bases between them. The CDR3 loop is CASSQKDTQYF. The CDR3, as DNA: TGTGCCAGCAGCCAAAAAGATACGCAGTATTTT.

Only a few counts were recorded for this clonotype. The chain couples TRBV6-5 to TRBJ2-3; TRBD2 aligns across 12 bases. This CDR3 region has 15 residues. The germline V gene encodes CDR1 MNHEY and CDR2 SVGAGI. After removal of 4 bases from V and 11 bases from J, the junction contained 10 bases not matched to a gene. DNA of the CDR3: TGTGCCAGCAGTTCTCCGGGACTAGCGGGCTTGGGGCAGTATTTT. Protein: CASSSPGLAGLGQYF.

In its sample, this clonotype was seen a few times. The rearrangement uses TRBV4-2 and TRBJ1-1; 10 nucleotides match TRBD1. There are 17 residues in the CDR3. Per germline, CDR1 LGHNA and CDR2 YNFKEQ. V was pared by 1 base and J by 0 bases, with 5 bases of the junction left unmatched. The CDR3 loop reads CASSQVGQGPMNTEAFF. The CDR3 nucleotides read TGTGCCAGCAGCCAAGTGGGACAGGGGCCCATGAACACTGAAGCTTTCTTT.

This clonotype was observed many times. The chain is built from TRBV5-8 and TRBJ1-2; 7 nucleotides match TRBD1. From germline, CDR1 is SGHTS and CDR2 YDEGEE. With V trimmed by 3 bases and J by 8 bases, 1 base remained unmatched. The CDR3 covers 11 residues. CDR3 in DNA: TGTGCCAGCAGCTACAGGGGAGGCTACACCTTC. Translating it yields CASSYRGGYTF. The whole variable domain, remainder taken from reference TRBV5-8 and TRBJ1-2, is EAGVTQSPTHLIKTRGQQATLRCSPISGHTSVYWYQQALGLGLQFLLWYDEGEERNRGNFPPRFSGRQFPNYSSELNVNALELEDSALYLCASSYRGGYTFGSGTRLTVV.

A few counts support this clonotype. The gene calls are TRBV12-3 or TRBV12-4 and TRBJ2-1; 13 positions agree with TRBD2. CDR3 size: 15 residues. J was trimmed by 7 bases and V by 6 bases; bases with no gene match: 6. The CDR3: CASRTTSGGVNEQFF. The CDR3 DNA is TGTGCCAGCAGAACCACTAGCGGGGGGGTAAATGAGCAGTTCTTC.

The chain couples TRBV7-9 to TRBJ2-2; the D gene could be TRBD1 or TRBD2 (5 bases each). V lost 11 bases and J 2 bases, leaving 18 bases between the germline ends. CDR3 length equals 15 residues. The germline gives CDR1 SEHNR, CDR2 FQNEAQ (reference sequence). CDR3 amino acids: CAGGVTQVNTGELFF. The CDR3 nucleotides read TGTGCCGGGGGAGTTACACAAGTAAACACCGGGGAGCTGTTTTTT.

The chain is built from TRBV2 and TRBJ2-7; 10 bases are a match to TRBD1. J lost 5 bases, V lost 4 bases, and 5 bases had no gene match. The germline gives CDR1 SNHLY, CDR2 FYNNEI. The CDR3 totals 14 residues. Here the CDR3 DNA reads TGTGCCAGCAGTGTGGGGACAGGGGTCCACGAGCAGTACTTC. It encodes CASSVGTGVHEQYF.

This clonotype has a handful of counts. The rearrangement links TRBV5-1 to TRBJ2-7, with 9 bases aligning to TRBD1. Germline CDR1 reads SGHRS; CDR2 reads YFSETQ. The CDR3 is 14 residues long. V gave up 4 bases and J gave up 5 bases; unmatched junction bases: 7. CDR3 sequence (DNA): TGCGCCAGCAGCAAAACGGACAGGGGAGACGAGCAGTACTTC. It yields the protein CASSKTDRGDEQYF. The variable domain in full, completed from reference TRBV5-1 and TRBJ2-7, reads KAGVTQTPRYLIKTRGQQVTLSCSPISGHRSVSWYQQTPGQGLQFLFEYFSETQRNKGNFPGRFSGRQFSNSRSEMNVSTLELGDSALYLCASSKTDRGDEQYFGPGTRLTVT.

The sample holds a few counts of this clonotype. J is TRBJ2-7 and V is TRBV18; D not resolved. The V gene's germline CDR1 is KGHSH and CDR2 LQKENI. This CDR3 spans 11 amino acids. The V end was cut by 1 base, the J end by 5 bases, with 3 bases between. The CDR3 DNA follows: TGTGCCAGCTCACCACTTAACGAGCAGTACTTC. It encodes CASSPLNEQYF.

This chain connects TRBV27 to TRBJ2-5; no firm D call. The CDR3 spans 17 residues. Trimming took 4 bases from V and 0 from J, leaving 18 bases between them. The germline CDR1 and CDR2 sequences are MNHEY and SMNVEV (reference sequence). In nucleotides, the CDR3 is TGTGCCAGCAGTTCCGGTTTGGGCACCGCAAACCAAGAGACCCAGTACTTC. Amino acid sequence: CASSSGLGTANQETQYF.